The TCR beta chain described here comes from a study of cytotoxic CD8 clonotypes in ibrutinib-treated CLL. Study-wide points: Sustained-remission and progressing patients had different sampling times.

This CDR3 is built from 20 residues. Germline trimming cut 1 base from V and 1 base from J; bases unmatched to any gene: 13. Germline CDR1 is MDHEN and CDR2 is SYDVKM. Sequencing used immunoSEQ multiplex PCR; TCRdb keeps in-frame clones, though not all of them. The sample has about 200,000 clones, about 75% seen once. Points on this clone: What it binds is unknown.

The gene calls are TRBV28 and TRBJ2-1; 10 bases align to TRBD2. This receptor was obtained from a human donor with chronic lymphocytic leukemia. This material consisted of PBMCs, taken after 12 months of ibrutinib treatment. CDR3 sequence reads: CASSLSPGASGSGSYNEQFF. The DNA of the CDR3 is TGTGCCAGCAGTTTATCCCCGGGGGCTAGCGGGAGTGGTTCCTACAATGAGCAGTTCTTC.